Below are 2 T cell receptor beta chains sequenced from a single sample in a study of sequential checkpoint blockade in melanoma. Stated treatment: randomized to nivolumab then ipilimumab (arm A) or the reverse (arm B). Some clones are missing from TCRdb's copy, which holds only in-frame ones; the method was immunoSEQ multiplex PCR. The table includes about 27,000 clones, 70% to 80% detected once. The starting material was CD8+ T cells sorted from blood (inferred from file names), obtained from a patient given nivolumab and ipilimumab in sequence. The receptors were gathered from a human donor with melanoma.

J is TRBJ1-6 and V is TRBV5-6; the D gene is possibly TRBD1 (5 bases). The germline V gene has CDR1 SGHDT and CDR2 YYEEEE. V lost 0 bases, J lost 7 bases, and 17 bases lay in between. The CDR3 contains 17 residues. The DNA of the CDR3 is TGTGCCAGCAGCTTGGCCGAGGGGCGGGACCGCAATTCACCCCTCCACTTT. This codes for CASSLAEGRDRNSPLHF.

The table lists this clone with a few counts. For the CDR3, the DNA is TGCGCCAGCAGCCAAGAGCGTGGGGCCGCTGAACAGTACTTC. Its translation is CASSQERGAAEQYF. The chain carries TRBV4-3 and TRBJ2-7, with D possibly being TRBD1 (5 bases). Trimming cost V 0 bases and J 10 bases, with 16 bases left between them. CDR3 size: 14 residues. The germline gives CDR1 LGHNA, CDR2 YSLEER.